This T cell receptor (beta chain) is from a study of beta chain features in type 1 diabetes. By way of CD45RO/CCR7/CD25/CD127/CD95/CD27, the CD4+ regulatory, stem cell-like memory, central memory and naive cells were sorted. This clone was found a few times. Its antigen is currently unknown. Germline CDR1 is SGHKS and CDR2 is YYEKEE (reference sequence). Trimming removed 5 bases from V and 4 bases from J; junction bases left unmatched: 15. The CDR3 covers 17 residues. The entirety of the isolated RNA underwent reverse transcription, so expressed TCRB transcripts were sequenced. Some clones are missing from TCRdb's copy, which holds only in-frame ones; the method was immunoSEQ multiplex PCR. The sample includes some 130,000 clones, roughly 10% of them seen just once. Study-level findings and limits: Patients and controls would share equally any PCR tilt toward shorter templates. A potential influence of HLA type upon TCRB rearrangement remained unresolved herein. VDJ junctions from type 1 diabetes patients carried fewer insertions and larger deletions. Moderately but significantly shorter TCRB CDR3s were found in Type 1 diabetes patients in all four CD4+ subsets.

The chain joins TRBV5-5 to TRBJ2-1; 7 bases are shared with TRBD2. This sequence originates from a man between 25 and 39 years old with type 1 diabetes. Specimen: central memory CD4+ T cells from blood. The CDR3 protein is CASSSTSGIGGYNEQFF. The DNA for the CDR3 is TGTGCCAGCAGTTCAACCAGCGGGATTGGAGGGTACAATGAGCAGTTCTTC.